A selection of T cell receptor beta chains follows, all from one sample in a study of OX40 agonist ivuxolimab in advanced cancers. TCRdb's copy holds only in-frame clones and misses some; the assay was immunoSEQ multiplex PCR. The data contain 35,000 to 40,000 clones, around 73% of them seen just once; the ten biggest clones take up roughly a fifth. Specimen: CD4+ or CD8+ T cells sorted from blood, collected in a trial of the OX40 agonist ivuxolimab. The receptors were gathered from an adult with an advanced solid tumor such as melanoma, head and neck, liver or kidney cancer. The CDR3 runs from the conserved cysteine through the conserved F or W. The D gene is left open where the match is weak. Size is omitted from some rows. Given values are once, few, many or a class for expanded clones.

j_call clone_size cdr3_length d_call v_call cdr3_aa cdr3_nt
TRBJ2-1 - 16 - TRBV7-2 CASSLFTGNSYNEQFF TGTGCCAGCAGCTTGTTTACAGGTAACTCCTACAATGAGCAGTTCTTC
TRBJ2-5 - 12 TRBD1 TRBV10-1 CASVRGSETQYF TGCGCCAGCGTCAGGGGGTCGGAGACCCAGTACTTC
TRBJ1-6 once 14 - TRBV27 CASSVSSYNSPLHF TGTGCCAGCAGCGTGAGCTCCTATAATTCACCCCTCCACTTT
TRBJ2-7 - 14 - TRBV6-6 CASSYGRRGDEQYF TGTGCCAGCAGCTATGGGCGGCGGGGCGATGAGCAGTACTTC
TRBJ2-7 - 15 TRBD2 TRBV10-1 CAIRKLAGGSYEQYF TGCGCCATCAGGAAACTAGCGGGGGGGTCCTACGAGCAGTACTTC
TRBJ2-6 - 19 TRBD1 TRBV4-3 CASSQDRTGGVPGANVLTF TGCGCCAGCAGCCAAGATCGGACAGGGGGCGTCCCTGGGGCCAACGTCCTGACTTTC
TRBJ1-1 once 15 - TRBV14 CASSPWTRMNTEAFF TGTGCCAGCAGCCCCTGGACACGCATGAACACTGAAGCTTTCTTT
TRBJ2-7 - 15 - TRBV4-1 CASSLAPDSRNEQYF TGCGCCAGCAGCCTGGCGCCGGACAGTAGGAACGAGCAGTACTTC
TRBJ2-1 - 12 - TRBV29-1 CPNGQNYNEQFF TGCCCGAACGGCCAAAACTACAATGAGCAGTTCTTC
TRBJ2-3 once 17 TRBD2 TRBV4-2 CASSQEVGTSGTDTQYF TGTGCCAGCAGCCAAGAGGTCGGGACTAGCGGCACAGATACGCAGTATTTT
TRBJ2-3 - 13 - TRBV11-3 CASSSTGPNTQYF TGTGCCAGCAGCTCGACGGGACCAAATACGCAGTATTTT
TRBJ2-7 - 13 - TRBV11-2 CASSLSPHYEQYF TGTGCCAGCAGCTTAAGTCCCCACTACGAGCAGTACTTC
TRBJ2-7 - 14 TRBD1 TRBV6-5 CASSKGTDSYEQYF TGTGCCAGCAGTAAGGGGACAGACTCCTACGAGCAGTACTTC
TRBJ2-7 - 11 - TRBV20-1 CSARDAYEQYF TGCAGTGCTCGCGACGCCTACGAGCAGTACTTC
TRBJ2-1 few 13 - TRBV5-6 CASSLGGFNEQFF TGTGCCAGCAGCTTGGGGGGTTTCAATGAGCAGTTCTTC
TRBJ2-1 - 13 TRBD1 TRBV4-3 CASSQRQGLGQFF TGCGCCAGCAGCCAACGACAGGGGCTTGGGCAATTCTTC
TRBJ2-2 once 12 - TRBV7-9 CASSLGPGELFF TGTGCCAGCAGCTTAGGGCCCGGGGAGCTGTTTTTT
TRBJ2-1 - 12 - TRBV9 CASGGSYNEQFF TGTGCCAGCGGCGGGTCCTACAATGAGCAGTTCTTC
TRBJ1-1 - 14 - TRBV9 CASSVSLEGTEAFF TGTGCCAGCAGCGTCTCTTTGGAAGGGACTGAAGCTTTCTTT
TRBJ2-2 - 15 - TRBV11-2 CASSLPFPNTGELFF TGTGCCAGCAGCTTGCCTTTCCCAAACACCGGGGAGCTGTTTTTT
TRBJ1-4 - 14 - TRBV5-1 CASSLEWGSEKLFF TGCGCCAGCAGCTTGGAGTGGGGGAGCGAAAAACTGTTTTTT
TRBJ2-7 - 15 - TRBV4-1 CASSQMFSSSYEQYF TGCGCCAGCAGCCAAATGTTCTCGAGCTCCTACGAGCAGTACTTC
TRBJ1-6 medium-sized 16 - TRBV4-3 CASSHEHDSGNSPLHF TGCGCCAGCAGCCACGAGCACGACTCGGGTAATTCACCCCTCCACTTT
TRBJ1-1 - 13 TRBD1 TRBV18 CASSQIQGDEAFF TGTGCCAGCTCACAAATACAGGGGGATGAAGCTTTCTTT